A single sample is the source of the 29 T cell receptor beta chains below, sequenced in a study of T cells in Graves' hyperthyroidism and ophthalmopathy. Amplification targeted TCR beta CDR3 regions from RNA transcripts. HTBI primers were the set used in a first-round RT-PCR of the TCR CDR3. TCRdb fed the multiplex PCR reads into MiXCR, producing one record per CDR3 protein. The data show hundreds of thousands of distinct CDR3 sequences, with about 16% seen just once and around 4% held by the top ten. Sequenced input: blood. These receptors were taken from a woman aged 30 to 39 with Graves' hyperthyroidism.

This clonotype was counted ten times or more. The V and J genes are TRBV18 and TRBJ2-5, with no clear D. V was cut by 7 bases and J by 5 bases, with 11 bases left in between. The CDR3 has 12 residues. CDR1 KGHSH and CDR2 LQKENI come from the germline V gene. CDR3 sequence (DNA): TGTGCCAGCTTCTCAATGTACGAGACCCAGTACTTC. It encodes CASFSMYETQYF.

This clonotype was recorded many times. DNA of the CDR3: TGTGCCAGCAGCTTGCTGGCCTTTGGGGAGACCCAGTACTTC. This encodes CASSLLAFGETQYF. The genes are TRBV13 and TRBJ2-5; D unclear. This CDR3 contains 14 residues. Germline assignment: CDR1 PRHDT and CDR2 FYEKMQ (reference sequence). Between the trimmed V and J ends, which lost 3 bases and 5 bases, there was a span of 13 bases. The whole variable domain, remainder taken from reference TRBV13 and TRBJ2-5, is AAGVIQSPRHLIKEKRETATLKCYPIPRHDTVYWYQQGPGQDPQFLISFYEKMQSDKGSIPDRFSAQQFSDYHSELNMSSLELGDSALYFCASSLLAFGETQYFGPGTRLLVL.

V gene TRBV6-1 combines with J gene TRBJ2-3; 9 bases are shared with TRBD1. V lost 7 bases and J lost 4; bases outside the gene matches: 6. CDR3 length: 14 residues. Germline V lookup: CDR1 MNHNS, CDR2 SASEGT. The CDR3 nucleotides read TGTGCCAGCACTACAGGGGGCACAGCAGATACGCAGTATTTT. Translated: CASTTGGTADTQYF.

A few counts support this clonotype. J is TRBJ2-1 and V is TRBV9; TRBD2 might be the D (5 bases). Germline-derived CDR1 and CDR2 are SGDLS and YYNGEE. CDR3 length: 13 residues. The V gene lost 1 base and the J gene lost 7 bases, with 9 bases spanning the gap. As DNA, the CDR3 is TGTGCCAGCAGCGTAAATCGAGGGAATGAGCAGTTCTTC. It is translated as CASSVNRGNEQFF.

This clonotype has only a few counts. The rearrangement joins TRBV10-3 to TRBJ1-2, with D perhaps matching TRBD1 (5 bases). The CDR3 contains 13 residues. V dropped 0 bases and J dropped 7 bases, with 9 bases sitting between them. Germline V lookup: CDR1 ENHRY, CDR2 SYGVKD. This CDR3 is CAISESGGAGYTF. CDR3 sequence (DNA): TGTGCCATCAGTGAGTCTGGAGGGGCTGGCTACACCTTC.

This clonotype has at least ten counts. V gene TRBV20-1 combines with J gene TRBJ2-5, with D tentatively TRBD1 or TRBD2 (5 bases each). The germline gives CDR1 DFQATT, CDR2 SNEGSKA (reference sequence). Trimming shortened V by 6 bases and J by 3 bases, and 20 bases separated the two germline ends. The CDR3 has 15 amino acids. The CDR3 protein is CSATPSRGFEETQYF. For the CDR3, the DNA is TGCAGTGCCACTCCCTCGAGGGGTTTCGAAGAGACCCAGTACTTC.

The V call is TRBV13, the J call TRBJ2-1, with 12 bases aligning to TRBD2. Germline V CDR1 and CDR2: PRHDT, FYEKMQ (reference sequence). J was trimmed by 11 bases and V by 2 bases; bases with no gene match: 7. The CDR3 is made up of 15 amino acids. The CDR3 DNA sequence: TGTGCCAGCAGCTTATCGGGACTAGCGGGTGCCAAGCAGTTCTTC. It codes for CASSLSGLAGAKQFF.

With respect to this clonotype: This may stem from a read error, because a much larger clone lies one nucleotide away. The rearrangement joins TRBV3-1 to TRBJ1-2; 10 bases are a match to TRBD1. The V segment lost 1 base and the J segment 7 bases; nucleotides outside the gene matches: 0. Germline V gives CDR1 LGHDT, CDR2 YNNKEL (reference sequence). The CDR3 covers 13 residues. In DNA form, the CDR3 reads TGTGCCAGCAGCCAAGGGGACAGGGGTGGCTACACCTTC. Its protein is CASSQGDRGGYTF. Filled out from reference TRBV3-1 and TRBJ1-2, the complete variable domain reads DTAVSQTPKYLVTQMGNDKSIKCEQNLGHDTMYWYKQDSKKFLKIMFSYNNKELIINETVPNRFSPKSPDKAHLNLHINSLELGDSAVYFCASSQGDRGGYTFGSGTRLTVV.

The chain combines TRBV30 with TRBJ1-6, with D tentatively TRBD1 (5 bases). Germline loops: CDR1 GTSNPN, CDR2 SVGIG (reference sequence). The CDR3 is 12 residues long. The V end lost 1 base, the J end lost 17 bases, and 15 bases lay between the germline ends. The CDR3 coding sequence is TGTGCCTGGAGTGGGACAATCGAGAAAATCCACTTT. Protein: CAWSGTIEKIHF.

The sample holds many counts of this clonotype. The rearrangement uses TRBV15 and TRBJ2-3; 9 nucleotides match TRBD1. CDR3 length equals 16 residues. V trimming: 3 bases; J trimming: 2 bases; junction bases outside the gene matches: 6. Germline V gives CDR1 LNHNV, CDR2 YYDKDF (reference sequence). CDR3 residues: CATSSTGTGHTDTQYF. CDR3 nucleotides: TGTGCCACCAGCAGTACCGGGACAGGGCACACAGATACGCAGTATTTT.

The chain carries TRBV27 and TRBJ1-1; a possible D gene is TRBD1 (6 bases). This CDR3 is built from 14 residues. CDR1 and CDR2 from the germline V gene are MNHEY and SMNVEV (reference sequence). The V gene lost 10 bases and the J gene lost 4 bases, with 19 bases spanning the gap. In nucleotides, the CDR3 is TGTGCCAACAACCTCACACAGGGTGGCACTGAAGCTTTCTTT. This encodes CANNLTQGGTEAFF.

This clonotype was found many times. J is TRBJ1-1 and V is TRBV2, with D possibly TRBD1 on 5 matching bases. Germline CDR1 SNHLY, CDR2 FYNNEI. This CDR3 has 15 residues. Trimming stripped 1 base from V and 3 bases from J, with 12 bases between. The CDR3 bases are TGTGCCAGCAGTGAAGTGTGGGCGGGGGACACTGAAGCTTTCTTT. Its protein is CASSEVWAGDTEAFF.

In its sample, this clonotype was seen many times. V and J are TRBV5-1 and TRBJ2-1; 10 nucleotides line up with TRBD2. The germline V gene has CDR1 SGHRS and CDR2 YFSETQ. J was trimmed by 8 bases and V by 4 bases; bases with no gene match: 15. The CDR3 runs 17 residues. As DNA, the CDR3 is TGCGCCAGCAGCCGGACCACAAGCGGGAGGGGGGCGTATGAGCAGTTCTTC. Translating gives CASSRTTSGRGAYEQFF.

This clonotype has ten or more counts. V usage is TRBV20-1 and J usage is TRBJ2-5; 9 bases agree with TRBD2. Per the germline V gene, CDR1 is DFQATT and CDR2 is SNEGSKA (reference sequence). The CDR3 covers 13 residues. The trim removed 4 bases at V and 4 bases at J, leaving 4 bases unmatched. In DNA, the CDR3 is TGCAGTGCTAATTCACTAGCGGGAGAGACCCAGTACTTC. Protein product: CSANSLAGETQYF.

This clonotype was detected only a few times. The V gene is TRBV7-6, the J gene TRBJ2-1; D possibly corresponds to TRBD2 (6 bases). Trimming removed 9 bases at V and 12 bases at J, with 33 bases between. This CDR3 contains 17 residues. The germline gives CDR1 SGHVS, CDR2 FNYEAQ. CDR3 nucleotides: TGTGCCAGTAGCCCCGCTTTGGGGGAGGACGGGAGAGGGATGCAGTTCTTC. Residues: CASSPALGEDGRGMQFF. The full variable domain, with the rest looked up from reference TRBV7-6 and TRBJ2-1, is GAGVSQSPRYKVTKRGQDVALRCDPISGHVSLYWYRQALGQGPEFLTYFNYEAQQDKSGLPNDRFSAERPEGSISTLTIQRTEQRDSAMYRCASSPALGEDGRGMQFFGPGTRLTVL.

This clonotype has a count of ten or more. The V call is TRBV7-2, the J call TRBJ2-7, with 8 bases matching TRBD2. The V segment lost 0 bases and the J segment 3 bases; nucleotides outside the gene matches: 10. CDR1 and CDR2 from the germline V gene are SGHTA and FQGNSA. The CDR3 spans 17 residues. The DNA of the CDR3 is TGTGCCAGCAGCTTAGCGTGGGGCGGGAGGAGAAACTACGAGCAGTACTTC. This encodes CASSLAWGGRRNYEQYF.

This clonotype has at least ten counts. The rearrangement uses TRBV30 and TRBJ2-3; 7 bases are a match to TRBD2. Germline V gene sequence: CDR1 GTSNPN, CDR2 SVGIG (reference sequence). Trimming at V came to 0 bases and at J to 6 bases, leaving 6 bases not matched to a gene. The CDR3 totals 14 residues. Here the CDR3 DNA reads TGTGCCTGGAGTGTAAGTGGGAGGGCGGATACGCAGTATTTT. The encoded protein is CAWSVSGRADTQYF.

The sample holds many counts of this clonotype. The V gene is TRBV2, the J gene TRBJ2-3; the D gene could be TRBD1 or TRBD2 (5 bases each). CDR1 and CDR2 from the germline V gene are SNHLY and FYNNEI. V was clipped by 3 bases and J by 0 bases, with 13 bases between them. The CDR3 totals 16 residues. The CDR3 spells CASSDRGTYSTDTQYF. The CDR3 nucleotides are TGTGCCAGCAGTGATCGTGGGACGTATAGCACAGATACGCAGTATTTT.

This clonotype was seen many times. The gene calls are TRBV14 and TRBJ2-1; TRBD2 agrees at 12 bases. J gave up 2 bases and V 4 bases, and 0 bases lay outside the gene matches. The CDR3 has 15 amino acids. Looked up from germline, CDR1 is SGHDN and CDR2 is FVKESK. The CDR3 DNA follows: TGTGCCAGCAGCCGGACTAGCGGGACCTACAATGAGCAGTTCTTC. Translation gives CASSRTSGTYNEQFF.

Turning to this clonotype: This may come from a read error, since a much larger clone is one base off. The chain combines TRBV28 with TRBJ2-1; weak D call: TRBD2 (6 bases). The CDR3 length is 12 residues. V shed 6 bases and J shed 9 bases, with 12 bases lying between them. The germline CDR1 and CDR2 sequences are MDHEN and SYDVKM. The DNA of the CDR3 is TGTGCCAGCAGCACTAGCAATAGTGAGCAGTTCTTC. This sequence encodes CASSTSNSEQFF.

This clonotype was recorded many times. CDR3 residues: CASSAGIYGYTF. CDR3 DNA: TGTGCCAGCAGTGCGGGGATCTATGGCTACACCTTC. The rearrangement links TRBV2 to TRBJ1-2; D is uncertain. Germline-derived CDR1 and CDR2 are SNHLY and FYNNEI. Trimming cost V 4 bases and J 4 bases, with 7 bases left between them. The length of the CDR3 is 12 residues.

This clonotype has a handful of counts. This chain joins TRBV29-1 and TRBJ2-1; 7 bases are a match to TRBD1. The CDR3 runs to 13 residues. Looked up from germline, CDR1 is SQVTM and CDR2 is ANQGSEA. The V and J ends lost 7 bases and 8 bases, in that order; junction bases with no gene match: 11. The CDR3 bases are TGCAGCGCCTCAAGGGGACAGAGCTATGAGCAGTTCTTC. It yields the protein CSASRGQSYEQFF.

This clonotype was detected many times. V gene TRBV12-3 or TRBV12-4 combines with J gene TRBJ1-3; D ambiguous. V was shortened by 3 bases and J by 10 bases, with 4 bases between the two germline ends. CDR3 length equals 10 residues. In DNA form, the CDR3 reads TGTGCCAGCAGTTTGTGGACCATATATTTT. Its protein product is CASSLWTIYF.

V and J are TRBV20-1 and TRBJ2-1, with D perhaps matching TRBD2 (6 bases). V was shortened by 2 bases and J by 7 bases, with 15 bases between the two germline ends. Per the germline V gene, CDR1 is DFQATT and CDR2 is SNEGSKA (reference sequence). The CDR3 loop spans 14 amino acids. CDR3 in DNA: TGCAGTGCTAGAAATTTAGCGGTGGGGAATGAGCAGTTCTTC. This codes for CSARNLAVGNEQFF.

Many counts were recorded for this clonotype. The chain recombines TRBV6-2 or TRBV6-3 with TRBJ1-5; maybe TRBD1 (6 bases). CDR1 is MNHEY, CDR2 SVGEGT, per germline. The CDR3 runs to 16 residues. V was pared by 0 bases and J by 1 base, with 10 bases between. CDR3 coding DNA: TGTGCCAGCAGTTACTCGGGGGCTCTGAGCAATCAGCCCCAGCATTTT. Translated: CASSYSGALSNQPQHF.

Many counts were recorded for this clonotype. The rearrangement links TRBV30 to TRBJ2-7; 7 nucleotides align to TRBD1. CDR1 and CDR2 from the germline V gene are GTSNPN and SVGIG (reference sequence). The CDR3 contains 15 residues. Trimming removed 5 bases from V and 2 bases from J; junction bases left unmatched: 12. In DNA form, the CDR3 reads TGTGCCTGGGCCCCGACAGGGTCCCCTCCCTACGAGCAGTACTTC. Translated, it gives CAWAPTGSPPYEQYF.

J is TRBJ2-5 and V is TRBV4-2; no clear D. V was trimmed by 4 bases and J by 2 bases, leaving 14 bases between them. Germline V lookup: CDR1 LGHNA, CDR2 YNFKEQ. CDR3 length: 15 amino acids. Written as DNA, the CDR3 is TGTGCCAGCAGCCCCCGGACGACCTTGCAAGAGACCCAGTACTTC. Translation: CASSPRTTLQETQYF.

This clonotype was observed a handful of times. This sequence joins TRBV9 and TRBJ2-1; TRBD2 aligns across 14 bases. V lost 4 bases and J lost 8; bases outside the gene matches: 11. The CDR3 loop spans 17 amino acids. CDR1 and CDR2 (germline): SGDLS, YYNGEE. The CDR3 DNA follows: TGTGCCAGCAGCTTCGCCGGGACTAGCGGGAGTCAGTATGAGCAGTTCTTC. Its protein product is CASSFAGTSGSQYEQFF.

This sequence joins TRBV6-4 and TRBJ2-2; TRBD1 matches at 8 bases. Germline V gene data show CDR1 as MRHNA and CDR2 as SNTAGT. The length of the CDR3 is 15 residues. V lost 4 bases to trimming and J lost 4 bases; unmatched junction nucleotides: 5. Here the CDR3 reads CASSVQGGPTGELFF. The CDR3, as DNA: TGTGCCAGCAGTGTACAGGGGGGACCCACCGGGGAGCTGTTTTTT.